This T cell receptor (beta chain) comes out of a study of monozygotic twins with cystic fibrosis. Study-wide context: Libraries were built from 2.5 to 3 micrograms of fragmented DNA using about 14 PCR cycles. Broader study findings: Monozygotic CF twins shared more identical nucleotide clonotypes than unrelated patients. Median Simpson clonality of 0.0095 suggested naive T cells predominated.

The repertoire was sequenced with immunoSEQ multiplex PCR; TCRdb's copy has only in-frame clones and lacks some. The sample shows 25,000 to 30,000 clones, 75% to 95% of them seen only once. To note about this clone: Its antigen remains unknown.

The receptor was isolated from a girl aged 2-10 years with cystic fibrosis. Sequences were obtained from blood.

CDR3 sequence (DNA): TGTGCCAGCAGCGCCGGGACAGGTCCCTCCTACGAGCAGTACTTC. This codes for CASSAGTGPSYEQYF. The chain employs TRBV9 and TRBJ2-7; 8 positions agree with TRBD1. This CDR3 is 15 amino acids long. With V trimmed by 3 bases and J by 0 bases, 5 bases remained unmatched. Germline V lookup: CDR1 SGDLS, CDR2 YYNGEE.